The rows below give T cell receptor beta chains drawn from one sample of a study of human T cells and chemical hapten exposure. One entry per CDR3 protein, called by TCRdb with MiXCR from the RACE reads. The data hold tens of thousands of distinct CDR3 sequences, with around 9.4% observed a single time. The sample consisted of whole blood, taken in connection with sensitization to the hapten diphenylcyclopropenone (DPC). The receptors derive from a woman aged 40 to 50 with alopecia areata. Some clones in this sample may be carry-over from other donors' samples. Both conserved end residues are part of each CDR3. D genes are given only for firm matches. Size is omitted from some rows. Given values are once, few, many or a class for expanded clones.

clone size	D gene	J gene	V gene	CDR3 protein	CDR3 DNA
many	TRBD2	TRBJ2-7	TRBV5-1	CASSPSGEVPYEQYF	TGCGCCAGCAGCCCTAGCGGGGAGGTCCCCTACGAGCAGTACTTC
few	TRBD1	TRBJ2-2	TRBV5-1	CASSFGQGYTGELFF	TGCGCCAGCAGCTTCGGACAGGGGTACACCGGGGAGCTGTTTTTT
many	-	TRBJ2-7	TRBV7-3	CASSLTDSSYEQYF	TGTGCCAGCAGCTTAACGGACAGCTCCTACGAGCAGTACTTC
many	-	TRBJ1-6	TRBV7-2	CASNTGLRNSPLHF	TGTGCCAGCAACACAGGGTTGCGTAATTCACCCCTCCACTTT
few	TRBD1	TRBJ2-3	TRBV7-8	CASSLRADRARTDTQYF	TGTGCCAGCAGCCTTAGGGCGGACAGGGCGAGGACAGATACGCAGTATTTT
-	-	TRBJ2-7	TRBV6-6	CASSLGPPYEQYF	TGTGCCAGCAGCCTCGGGCCCCCCTACGAGCAGTACTTC
-	TRBD1	TRBJ1-6	TRBV12-3/TRBV12-4	CATQGASYNSPLHF	TGTGCCACCCAGGGGGCGTCCTATAATTCACCCCTCCACTTT
-	TRBD1	TRBJ1-6	TRBV5-1	CASSQGTGRVSPLHF	TGCGCCAGCAGCCAAGGGACAGGGAGAGTGTCACCCCTCCACTTT
few	TRBD2	TRBJ2-2	TRBV28	CASSPFGAGANTGELFF	TGTGCCAGCAGTCCATTCGGAGCGGGGGCGAACACCGGGGAGCTGTTTTTT
-	-	TRBJ1-2	TRBV5-1	CASSRGTGGYTF	TGCGCCAGCAGCCGCGGAACAGGTGGCTACACCTTC
many	-	TRBJ1-4	TRBV18	CASSRTDGEKLFF	TGTGCCAGCTCCAGAACCGATGGTGAAAAACTGTTTTTT
many	-	TRBJ2-3	TRBV11-2	CASSLSYEDTQYF	TGTGCCAGCAGCTTATCCTACGAGGATACGCAGTATTTT
many	-	TRBJ2-2	TRBV7-9	CASSIHTGELFF	TGTGCCAGCAGCATTCACACCGGGGAGCTGTTTTTT
few	-	TRBJ2-3	TRBV20-1	CSAREFSGDHFTDTQYF	TGCAGTGCTAGAGAGTTCTCGGGGGACCATTTCACAGATACGCAGTATTTT
-	-	TRBJ1-5	TRBV30	CAWSVRELMTNQPQHF	TGTGCCTGGAGTGTTCGAGAACTCATGACCAATCAGCCCCAGCATTTT
many	-	TRBJ2-1	TRBV6-2/TRBV6-3	CASSYPGRQYEEQFF	TGTGCCAGCAGCTATCCGGGACGGCAGTATGAAGAGCAGTTCTTC
medium-sized	TRBD1	TRBJ2-7	TRBV4-2	CASSQDDRDSSYEQYF	TGTGCCAGCAGCCAAGACGACCGGGACAGTTCCTACGAGCAGTACTTC
many	TRBD1	TRBJ2-7	TRBV5-1	CASSLGQGRDEQYF	TGCGCCAGCAGCCTGGGACAGGGACGGGACGAGCAGTACTTC
many	-	TRBJ1-2	TRBV19	CATSYSGFGYTF	TGTGCCACCTCCTATTCCGGGTTTGGCTACACCTTC
many	TRBD1	TRBJ2-3	TRBV20-1	CSASRDRGNTDTQYF	TGCAGTGCTAGTCGGGACAGGGGTAACACAGATACGCAGTATTTT
many	-	TRBJ2-7	TRBV4-2	CASSQGAGGAGNEQYF	TGTGCCAGCAGCCAAGGAGCAGGGGGGGCCGGGAACGAGCAGTACTTC
many	TRBD2	TRBJ2-3	TRBV5-1	CASSLRTSGGMTDTQYF	TGCGCCAGCAGCTTGAGGACTAGCGGGGGGATGACAGATACGCAGTATTTT
many	-	TRBJ2-1	TRBV3-1	CASSQVVEQFF	TGTGCCAGCAGCCAGGTCGTCGAGCAGTTCTTC
-	-	TRBJ1-4	TRBV12-3/TRBV12-4	CASREGLFPEKLFF	TGTGCCAGCAGGGAAGGGCTGTTTCCGGAAAAACTGTTTTTT
many	TRBD1	TRBJ2-7	TRBV20-1	CSARGYGQGGGEQYF	TGCAGTGCTAGGGGGTACGGACAGGGAGGTGGCGAGCAGTACTTC
many	TRBD1	TRBJ2-5	TRBV5-1	CASSTPGTAQETQYF	TGCGCCAGCAGCACACCGGGGACAGCTCAAGAGACCCAGTACTTC
many	-	TRBJ2-7	TRBV4-1	CASSQSGTRTGEQYF	TGCGCCAGCAGCCAGAGCGGGACACGCACGGGCGAGCAGTACTTC
few	-	TRBJ2-3	TRBV4-3	CASSQKTLGHTQYF	TGCGCCAGCAGCCAAAAAACACTAGGGCATACGCAGTATTTT
-	-	TRBJ1-3	TRBV20-1	CSARDLRRILTGNTIYF	TGCAGTGCTAGAGATCTACGAAGAATACTCACTGGAAACACCATATATTTT
-	-	TRBJ1-2	TRBV7-2	CASSLPGPYGYTF	TGTGCCAGCAGCTTACCAGGCCCCTATGGCTACACCTTC
-	-	TRBJ2-2	TRBV7-9	CASSRMGHPENTEELFF	TGTGCCAGCAGCAGGATGGGACACCCGGAGAACACCGAGGAGCTGTTTTTT
medium-sized	-	TRBJ2-3	TRBV7-2	CASSPGQGGDTQYF	TGTGCCAGCAGCCCAGGACAGGGAGGGGATACGCAGTATTTT
many	-	TRBJ1-5	TRBV7-2	CASSSRATYQPQHF	TGTGCCAGCAGCTCCCGGGCCACCTATCAGCCCCAGCATTTT
many	-	TRBJ2-7	TRBV28	CASSIAGPLYEQYF	TGTGCCAGCAGTATCGCCGGGCCCCTGTACGAGCAGTACTTC
few	TRBD1	TRBJ2-7	TRBV2	CASETGTNEQYF	TGTGCCAGCGAGACAGGGACCAACGAGCAGTACTTC
-	TRBD1	TRBJ1-4	TRBV6-6	CASSLTGRLREKLFF	TGTGCCAGCAGTTTGACAGGGAGATTGCGTGAAAAACTGTTTTTT
-	TRBD1	TRBJ1-1	TRBV6-6	CASSRPTGDTEAFF	TGTGCCAGCAGTCGCCCGACAGGGGACACTGAAGCTTTCTTT
few	-	TRBJ1-4	TRBV20-1	CSAREILKSEKLFF	TGCAGTGCTAGAGAAATCCTCAAGAGTGAAAAACTGTTTTTT
many	-	TRBJ1-1	TRBV9	CASSVEWGSEAFF	TGTGCCAGCAGCGTAGAGTGGGGGAGTGAAGCTTTCTTT
-	-	TRBJ1-2	TRBV6-5	CASSRGGNGYTF	TGTGCCAGCAGCCGGGGGGGAAATGGCTACACCTTC